The sequence of this T cell receptor (beta chain) was determined in a study of T cells in women clearing cervical HPV infection. On this clone: The CDR3 goes on 3 residues after the read ends, and that part is filled in from the germline J gene.

The method was immunoSEQ multiplex PCR; TCRdb's version includes in-frame clones alone and lacks a portion of them. Its table records 25,000 to 35,000 clones. Trimming at V came to 11 bases and at J to 3 bases, leaving 6 bases not matched to a gene. The CDR3 extends over 12 amino acids. Germline CDR1 reads MNHEY; CDR2 reads SVGEGT. Sequenced: blood buffy coat. The genes are TRBV6-2 or TRBV6-3 and TRBJ2-5, with 7 bases lining up with TRBD1. The receptor's source is a woman aged 18-69 years with a cervical HPV16 infection that either progressed to CIN3+ or cleared (not recorded which). The DNA read from the CDR3 is TGTGCCGGCCGGGACAGCGAAGAGACC. This codes for CAGRDSEET. From start to end, the CDR3 is CAGRDSEETQYF.